This T cell receptor (beta chain) stems from a study of early T cells in non-severe SARS-CoV-2 infection. Overall study: The input, bulk RNA from unsorted whole blood, was sequenced, and chains were unpaired.

As for this clonotype: Antigen: not known.

Unique molecular identifier tags were affixed to discrete cDNA molecules. One entry per CDR3 protein, called by TCRdb with MiXCR from the 5' RACE reads. Among approximately 81,000 distinct CDR3 sequences listed, 13% were seen once. Germline loops: CDR1 SGHTA, CDR2 FQGNSA. This CDR3 has 15 residues. Trimming at V came to 8 bases and at J to 3 bases, leaving 13 bases not matched to a gene. Study-wide points: VDJdb matching, biased toward anti-spike CD8 responses, missed private and CD4 specificities.

Specimen: whole blood. The J gene is TRBJ2-7, the V gene TRBV7-2; 7 bases match TRBD1. The clonotype was recovered from an adult who was a healthcare worker with PCR-confirmed SARS-CoV-2 infection or an uninfected control (not recorded which). CDR3 residues: CASAPRARQGYEQYF. The DNA of the CDR3 is TGTGCCAGCGCCCCTAGGGCGAGACAGGGCTACGAGCAGTACTTC.